A single sample gave rise to the 5 T cell receptor beta chains below, sequenced in a study of shared clonotypes between healthy human individuals (dated by TCRdb to 2019 to 2021). The library was made by the immunoSEQ multiplex PCR assay. Sourced from immuneACCESS, this table was stored by TCRdb with only in-frame sequences that have V and J called. A share of the clones is absent; for the studies checked, an unresolved V gene accounts for under half, and the remainder has no known explanation. In this sample the table shows approximately 980,000 clones, 76% of which occur a single time. About 1.5% of the sample is held by the ten biggest clonotypes. Input material: memory CD4+ T cells sorted from blood. Per the publication, the cell subset or site label means: CD45RA-negative fraction. Receptors originate from a young man in good health.

This clone was picked up many times. V usage is TRBV6-1 and J usage is TRBJ1-4; D is unresolved. V gave up 6 bases and J gave up 5 bases, with 13 bases separating them. This CDR3 comprises 14 residues. CDR1 is MNHNS and CDR2 is SASEGT in the germline V gene. CDR3: CASSLEVFNEKLFF. The CDR3 bases are TGTGCCAGCAGCCTAGAGGTGTTCAATGAAAAACTGTTTTTT.

Concerning this clone: At the DNA level, this CDR3 is encoded by other sequences in the same sample as well. The genes are TRBV5-4 and TRBJ2-1; D is possibly TRBD1 (5 bases). V was shortened by 0 bases and J by 6 bases, with 7 bases between the two germline ends. CDR3 length: 13 amino acids. CDR1 and CDR2 (germline): SGHNT, YYREEE (reference sequence). The CDR3 nucleotides read TGTGCCAGCAGCTTGGGGCAGGGCAATGAGCAGTTCTTC. Its translation: CASSLGQGNEQFF.

This clone was recorded a few times. J is TRBJ2-7 and V is TRBV11-2, with D unclear. The germline V gene has CDR1 SGHAT and CDR2 FQNNGV. With 5 bases removed from V and 6 bases from J, the gap between germline ends came to 11 bases. The CDR3 length is 12 residues. Here the CDR3 reads CASSPEVGEQYF. CDR3 nucleotides: TGTGCCAGCAGCCCTGAGGTGGGCGAGCAGTACTTC.

Comment on this clone: Other DNA sequences within the sample encode an identical CDR3. V gene TRBV7-8 combines with J gene TRBJ2-7; D unclear. CDR3 length: 12 residues. The germline gives CDR1 SGHVS, CDR2 FQNEAQ. The germline V and J ends were trimmed by 1 base and 7 bases, with 8 bases remaining between them. The CDR3 DNA sequence: TGTGCCAGCAGCTTAGTCGCCGGGGAGCAGTACTTC. Translation gives CASSLVAGEQYF.

The rearrangement joins TRBV5-6 to TRBJ1-4; D not certain. The length of the CDR3 is 14 residues. The V gene's germline CDR1 is SGHDT and CDR2 YYEEEE. Trimming took off 1 base at V and 4 bases at J, with 8 bases between the two ends. CDR3 in amino acids: CASSLLKLNEKLFF. Written as DNA, the CDR3 is TGTGCCAGCAGCTTGTTGAAGCTTAATGAAAAACTGTTTTTT.